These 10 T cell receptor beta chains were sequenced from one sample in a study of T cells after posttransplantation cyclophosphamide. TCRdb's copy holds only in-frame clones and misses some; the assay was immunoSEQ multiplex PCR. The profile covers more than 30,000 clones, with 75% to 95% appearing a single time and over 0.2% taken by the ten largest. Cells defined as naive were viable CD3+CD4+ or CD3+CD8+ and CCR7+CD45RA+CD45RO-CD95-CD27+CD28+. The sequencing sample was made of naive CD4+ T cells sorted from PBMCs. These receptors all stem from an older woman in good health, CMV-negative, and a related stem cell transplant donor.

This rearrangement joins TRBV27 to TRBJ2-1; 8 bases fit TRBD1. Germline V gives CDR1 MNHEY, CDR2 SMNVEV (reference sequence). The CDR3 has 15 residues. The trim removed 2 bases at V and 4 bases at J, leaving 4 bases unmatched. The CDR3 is CASSLAWTGYNEQFF. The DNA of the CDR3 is TGTGCCAGCAGTTTAGCCTGGACAGGGTACAATGAGCAGTTCTTC.

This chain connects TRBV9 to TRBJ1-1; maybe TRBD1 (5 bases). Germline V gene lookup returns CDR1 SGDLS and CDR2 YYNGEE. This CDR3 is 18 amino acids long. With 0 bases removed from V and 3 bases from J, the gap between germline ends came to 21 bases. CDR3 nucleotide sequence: TGTGCCAGCAGCGTAGCTGGGGAAGGAGGGGTGGGGGACACTGAAGCTTTCTTT. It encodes CASSVAGEGGVGDTEAFF.

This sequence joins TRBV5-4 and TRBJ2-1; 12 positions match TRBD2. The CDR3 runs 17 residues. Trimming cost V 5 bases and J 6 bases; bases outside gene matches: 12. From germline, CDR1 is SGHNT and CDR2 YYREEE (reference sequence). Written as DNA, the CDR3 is TGTGCCAGCAGTCCGACTAGCGGGGGTACAACGTCCAATGAGCAGTTCTTC. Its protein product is CASSPTSGGTTSNEQFF.

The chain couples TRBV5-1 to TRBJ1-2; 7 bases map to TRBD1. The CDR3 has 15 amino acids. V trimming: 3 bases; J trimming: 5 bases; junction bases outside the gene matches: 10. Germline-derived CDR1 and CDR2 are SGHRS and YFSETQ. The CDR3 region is CASSSYDGQAYGYTF. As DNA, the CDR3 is TGCGCCAGCAGCTCATACGACGGACAGGCGTATGGCTACACCTTC.

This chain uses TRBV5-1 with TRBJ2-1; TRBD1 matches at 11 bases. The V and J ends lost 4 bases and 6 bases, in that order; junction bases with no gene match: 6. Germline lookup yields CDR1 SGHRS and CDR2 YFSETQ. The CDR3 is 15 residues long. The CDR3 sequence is CASSLSGTGGNEQFF. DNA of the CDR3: TGCGCCAGCAGCCTGTCCGGGACAGGGGGCAATGAGCAGTTCTTC.

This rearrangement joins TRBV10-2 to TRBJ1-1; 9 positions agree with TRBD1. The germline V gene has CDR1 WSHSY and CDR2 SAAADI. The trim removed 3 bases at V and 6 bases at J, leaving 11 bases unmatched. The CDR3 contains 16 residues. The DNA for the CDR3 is TGCGCCAGCAGTGATGCTCCGGGACAGGGAGGCGCTGAAGCTTTCTTT. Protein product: CASSDAPGQGGAEAFF.

The DNA for the CDR3 is TGTGCCTGGAACCAATCGGGACAGTGCCATCAGCCCCAGCATTTT. This codes for CAWNQSGQCHQPQHF. V is TRBV30 and J is TRBJ1-5; 7 bases are shared with TRBD1. This CDR3 has 15 amino acids. The germline V gene has CDR1 GTSNPN and CDR2 SVGIG (reference sequence). Unmatched junction bases numbered 11, after V lost 4 bases and J lost 5 bases.

Written as DNA, the CDR3 is TGTGCCAGCAGTCAAGTGGGAGTAATAGATACGCAGTATTTT. Translation: CASSQVGVIDTQYF. V and J are TRBV28 and TRBJ2-3; tentatively, D is TRBD2 (5 bases). Germline loops: CDR1 MDHEN, CDR2 SYDVKM. V dropped 5 bases and J dropped 5 bases, with 14 bases sitting between them. The CDR3 totals 14 residues.

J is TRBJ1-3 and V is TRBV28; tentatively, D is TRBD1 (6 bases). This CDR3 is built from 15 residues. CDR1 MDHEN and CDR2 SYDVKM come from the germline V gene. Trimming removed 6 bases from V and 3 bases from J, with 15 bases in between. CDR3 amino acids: CASSPTGLNGNTIYF. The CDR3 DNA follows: TGTGCCAGCAGCCCTACAGGGCTGAATGGAAACACCATATATTTT.

In DNA form, the CDR3 reads TGTGCCAGCAGCTTAGGGGCCGCAAGAGCCTACGAGCAGTACTTC. Encoded protein: CASSLGAARAYEQYF. This sequence joins TRBV7-2 and TRBJ2-7; D gene ambiguous. Germline lookup yields CDR1 SGHTA and CDR2 FQGNSA. Trimming shortened V by 1 base and J by 2 bases, and 12 bases separated the two germline ends. The CDR3 consists of 15 residues.